This T cell receptor (beta chain) is from a study of shared clonotypes between healthy human individuals. Study outcomes and limitations: Depth of sequencing was expected to influence donor clonotype sharing.

As regards this clone: Its antigen is as yet unknown.

V was cut by 0 bases and J by 0 bases, with 18 bases left in between. The CDR3 has 18 amino acids. Germline V gene data show CDR1 as SGHRS and CDR2 as YFSETQ. Clones were read by immunoSEQ multiplex PCR, and TCRdb kept only the in-frame ones, dropping some. The table has over a million clones, approximately 98.5% seen once. Input material: naive CD4+ T cells sorted from blood. The sample's subset: CD45RA+ positively selected. The chain couples TRBV5-1 to TRBJ1-1; no reliable D call. The TCR comes from a man under 40 in good health. CDR3 in DNA: TGCGCCAGCAGCTTGGAGGGCAGGCGTGGAGGGATGAACACTGAAGCTTTCTTT. Amino acid sequence: CASSLEGRRGGMNTEAFF.